Shown below are 29 T cell receptor beta chains from a single sample sequenced in a study of T cells in women clearing cervical HPV infection. Profiled with immunoSEQ multiplex PCR; TCRdb holds only in-frame clones, not every one. The record lists approximately 35,000 clones, of which the ten most abundant hold about 7.8%. The sequencing input was blood buffy coat. Receptors were obtained from a woman aged 18-70 years with a cervical HPV16 infection that either progressed to CIN3+ or cleared (not recorded which).

A remark on this clone: The missing CDR3 end, 3 residues past where the read stops, is filled in from the germline J gene. The rearrangement links TRBV30 to TRBJ1-2; TRBD1 is a possible D gene (6 bases). Germline V gene data show CDR1 as GTSNPN and CDR2 as SVGIG (reference sequence). This CDR3 has 13 residues. CDR3 sequence reads: CAWHRDNPYDYTF. CDR3 bases read: TGTGCCTGGCACCGGGACAACCCCTACGAC.

Note on this clone: The sequenced fragment ends 3 residues before the CDR3 boundary, so the rest is inferred from the germline J gene. The rearrangement joins TRBV6-4 to TRBJ1-1, with D possibly TRBD1 on 5 matching bases. The CDR3 has 15 residues. Germline values: CDR1 MRHNA, CDR2 SNTAGT. V was pared by 0 bases and J by 4 bases, with 12 bases between. The CDR3 region is CASSDSQGGITEAFF. The sequenced part of the CDR3 DNA is TGTGCCAGCAGTGACTCTCAGGGTGGGATCACTGAA.

Comment on this clone: The sequenced fragment ends 3 residues before the CDR3 boundary, so the rest is inferred from the germline J gene. The genes are TRBV7-9 and TRBJ1-2; D gene ambiguous. Germline CDR1 reads SEHNR; CDR2 reads FQNEAQ (reference sequence). The CDR3 has 12 residues. CDR3 bases read: TGTGCCAGCAGCTTGAGCTCCTACGAC. Its translation: CASSLSSYD. The whole CDR3 protein is CASSLSSYDYTF.

Concerning this clone: The read ends 3 residues before the CDR3 terminus; that terminus is restored from the germline J gene. The V gene is TRBV5-6, the J gene TRBJ2-7, with D uncertain. Germline V lookup: CDR1 SGHDT, CDR2 YYEEEE. The CDR3 is 13 amino acids. The V gene lost 1 base and the J gene lost 2 bases, with 7 bases spanning the gap. The sequenced CDR3 bases are TGTGCCAGCAGCTTGTACAGTACCTACGAG. Amino acids: CASSLYSTYE. The entire CDR3 sequence reads CASSLYSTYEQYF.

A note on this clone: The sequence runs out 3 residues before the end of the CDR3; the remainder is reconstructed from the germline J gene. The V gene is TRBV9, the J gene TRBJ1-4; 7 bases agree with TRBD1. Per the germline V gene, CDR1 is SGDLS and CDR2 is YYNGEE. The CDR3 totals 14 residues. The trim removed 4 bases at V and 5 bases at J, leaving 5 bases unmatched. Incomplete CDR3 DNA: TGTGCCAGCAGCCCCGGACAGGTGAATGAAAAA. It is translated as CASSPGQVNEK. The entire CDR3 protein is CASSPGQVNEKLFF.

As concerns this clone: Sequencing ends 3 residues short of the CDR3 end; the germline J gene provides the rest. The rearrangement joins TRBV29-1 to TRBJ2-1; possible D gene TRBD1, 6 bases. Trimming took off 6 bases at V and 4 bases at J, with 16 bases between the two ends. The CDR3 consists of 14 residues. Per the germline V gene, CDR1 is SQVTM and CDR2 is ANQGSEA. The CDR3 spells CSVVLEDSYNEQFF. The covered CDR3 bases are TGCAGCGTGGTGCTTGAGGACAGTTACAATGAG.

CDR3: CAWSETVPYGQYF. The CDR3 bases that were read are TGTGCCTGGTCCGAGACAGTCCCCTATGGT. The chain is built from TRBV30 and TRBJ2-4, with D maybe TRBD1 (5 bases). The CDR3 goes on 3 residues after the read ends, and that part is filled in from the germline J gene. The CDR3 contains 13 residues. The germline gives CDR1 GTSNPN, CDR2 SVGIG (reference sequence).

About this clone itself: The CDR3 end is not reached by the read, which stops 3 residues before it; the germline J gene fills it in. The chain joins TRBV18 to TRBJ1-1; 10 nucleotides align to TRBD1. Germline lookup yields CDR1 KGHSH and CDR2 LQKENI. V dropped 2 bases and J dropped 4; count of bases not matched to a gene: 4. This CDR3 region has 15 residues. The CDR3 loop reads CASSPKTGGSTEAFF. CDR3 bases read: TGTGCCAGCTCACCAAAGACAGGGGGCAGCACTGAA.

Of note for this clone: The CDR3 end falls 3 residues outside the read, so it is completed with the germline J gene. The chain combines TRBV5-1 with TRBJ2-3, with D possibly matching TRBD2 (5 bases). Germline V gene sequence: CDR1 SGHRS, CDR2 YFSETQ. This CDR3 has 13 residues. Between the trimmed V and J ends, which lost 4 bases and 5 bases, there was a span of 11 bases. The sequenced part of the CDR3 DNA is TGCGCCAGCAGCCCTTCCAGCGGAGATACG. The encoded protein is CASSPSSGDT. The entire CDR3 sequence reads CASSPSSGDTQYF.

To note about this clone: The read terminates 3 residues ahead of where the CDR3 ends, so the germline J gene completes it. This sequence joins TRBV20-1 and TRBJ2-1, with 7 bases identical to TRBD1. The CDR3 runs 15 residues. Germline CDR1 and CDR2: DFQATT and SNEGSKA (reference sequence). Trimming took 6 bases from V and 4 from J; bases not matched to a gene: 12. The CDR3 loop is CSAISRDRVYNEQFF. Incomplete CDR3 DNA: TGCAGTGCCATAAGCCGGGACAGAGTTTACAATGAG.

Notes on this clone: With the read ending 3 residues before the CDR3 end, the germline J gene is used to fill in that end. This rearrangement joins TRBV4-1 to TRBJ2-1, with a tentative D call TRBD1 (5 bases). This CDR3 is 17 amino acids long. Germline V lookup: CDR1 MGHRA, CDR2 YSYEKL. V lost 4 bases to trimming and J lost 5 bases, with 21 bases between them. The CDR3 here is CASSPLPTEGGNNEQFF. Partial CDR3 DNA: TGCGCCAGCAGCCCCCTCCCGACAGAAGGCGGAAACAATGAG.

About this clone: The read terminates 3 residues ahead of where the CDR3 ends, so the germline J gene completes it. This sequence joins TRBV6-1 and TRBJ2-4; D is undetermined. Between the trimmed V and J ends, which lost 3 bases and 5 bases, there was a span of 8 bases. The CDR3 is 13 residues long. The germline CDR1 and CDR2 sequences are MNHNS and SASEGT. CDR3 in amino acids: CASSESTENIQYF. The sequenced part of the CDR3 DNA is TGTGCCAGCAGTGAGTCTACTGAAAACATT.

With regard to this clone: The CDR3 extends 3 residues past the end of the read, so its final part is completed from the germline J gene. V gene TRBV23-1 combines with J gene TRBJ1-6, with a tentative D call TRBD1 (5 bases). TRBV23-1 is noted as an ORF with a role that remains uncertain. This CDR3 is built from 15 residues. V was shortened by 2 bases and J by 8 bases, with 13 bases between the two germline ends. The CDR3 sequence: CASSQPGRVDSPLHF. The sequenced CDR3 bases are TGCGCCAGCAGTCAACCCGGCAGGGTCGATTCACCC.

Turning to this clone: The read stops 3 residues short of the end of the CDR3; the missing end is completed from the germline J gene. The chain uses TRBV6-2 or TRBV6-3 and TRBJ1-4, with 8 bases matching TRBD1. CDR3 length: 14 residues. The germline V gene has CDR1 MNHEY and CDR2 SVGEGT. Unmatched junction bases numbered 7, after V lost 5 bases and J lost 8 bases. Partial CDR3 DNA: TGTGCCAGCAGTCAATCCAGGGGGCAGGAAAAA. This sequence encodes CASSQSRGQEK. The complete CDR3 reads CASSQSRGQEKLFF.

With respect to this clone: The read terminates 3 residues ahead of where the CDR3 ends, so the germline J gene completes it. The gene calls are TRBV2 and TRBJ2-3; D gene ambiguous. The CDR3 has 12 amino acids. V dropped 7 bases and J dropped 7 bases, with 12 bases sitting between them. From germline, CDR1 is SNHLY and CDR2 FYNNEI. The CDR3 reads CASNSLSNTQYF. Incomplete CDR3 DNA: TGTGCCAGCAACTCACTTTCGAATACG.

A word on this clone: The read ends 3 residues shy of where the CDR3 ends; the end is completed using the germline J gene. The chain combines TRBV15 with TRBJ1-5, with 9 bases matching TRBD1. V lost 3 bases and J lost 5; bases outside the gene matches: 8. Germline V CDR1 and CDR2: LNHNV, YYDKDF (reference sequence). The CDR3 loop spans 16 amino acids. The sequenced part of the CDR3 DNA is TGTGCCACCAGCAGTTCAGACAGGGGGTTGCATCAGCCC. It encodes CATSSSDRGLHQP. The CDR3 in its entirety is CATSSSDRGLHQPQHF.

For this clone: The read ends 3 residues before the CDR3 terminus; that terminus is restored from the germline J gene. The gene calls are TRBV27 and TRBJ2-3; 10 bases agree with TRBD2. This CDR3 is 15 amino acids long. The junction had 3 bases not matched to a gene; V was cut back by 3 bases and J by 3 bases. The germline V gene has CDR1 MNHEY and CDR2 SMNVEV (reference sequence). The CDR3: CASSFLAGETDTQYF. CDR3 bases read: TGTGCCAGCAGTTTTCTAGCGGGAGAGACAGATACG.

A remark on this clone: The read gets to within 3 residues of the CDR3 end, and the germline J gene fills in the rest. The J gene is TRBJ2-7, the V gene TRBV19; D is perhaps TRBD1 (6 bases). The CDR3 spans 14 residues. Per the germline V gene, CDR1 is LNHDA and CDR2 is SQIVND (reference sequence). Trimming left V 3 bases short and J 2 bases short, with 11 bases between. Partial CDR3 DNA: TGTGCCAGTAGTATTGCTGGGGGCCCCTACGAG. Translated, it gives CASSIAGGPYE. The complete CDR3 reads CASSIAGGPYEQYF.

Concerning this clone: The sequence runs out 3 residues before the end of the CDR3; the remainder is reconstructed from the germline J gene. The chain links TRBV19 to TRBJ1-3, with D tentatively TRBD1 (5 bases). With 4 bases removed from V and 3 bases from J, the gap between germline ends came to 10 bases. Germline CDR1 LNHDA, CDR2 SQIVND (reference sequence). There are 14 residues in the CDR3. Here the CDR3 reads CASSTQGGGNTIYF. Partial CDR3 DNA: TGTGCCAGTAGTACTCAGGGTGGTGGAAACACC.

In regard to this clone: The read finishes 3 residues shy of the CDR3 end, and the germline J gene is used to complete it. The chain recombines TRBV4-1 with TRBJ2-7; the D gene is possibly TRBD2 (5 bases). Germline V lookup: CDR1 MGHRA, CDR2 YSYEKL. This CDR3 region has 16 residues. V was shortened by 0 bases and J by 3 bases, with 15 bases between the two germline ends. The sequenced part of the CDR3 DNA is TGCGCCAGCAGCCAAGATCAATACGGGGAGCACTACGAG. Protein: CASSQDQYGEHYE. The full-length CDR3 reads as CASSQDQYGEHYEQYF.

Comment on this clone: The CDR3 end lies 3 residues beyond the end of the read and is filled in from the germline J gene. The V and J genes are TRBV2 and TRBJ1-4; D might be TRBD1 (5 bases). Germline lookup yields CDR1 SNHLY and CDR2 FYNNEI. The CDR3 length is 14 residues. The V end was cut by 4 bases, the J end by 8 bases, with 14 bases between. CDR3 protein: CASSVWGEKEKLFF. The CDR3 bases that were read are TGTGCCAGCAGTGTGTGGGGCGAGAAGGAAAAA.

A note on this clone: The read halts 3 residues ahead of the CDR3 end, with the missing end drawn from the germline J gene. The rearrangement uses TRBV5-6 and TRBJ2-7, with unresolved D. CDR3 length equals 14 residues. Germline V gene lookup returns CDR1 SGHDT and CDR2 YYEEEE. V was clipped by 3 bases and J by 2 bases, with 12 bases between them. CDR3 amino acids: CASSSTDATYEQYF. The CDR3 DNA, read in part, is TGTGCCAGCAGCTCTACAGACGCCACCTACGAG. Supplemented by reference TRBV5-6 and TRBJ2-7, the full variable domain reads DAGVTQSPTHLIKTRGQQVTLRCSPKSGHDTVSWYQQALGQGPQFIFQYYEEEERQRGNFPDRFSGHQFPNYSSELNVNALLLGDSALYLCASSSTDATYEQYFGPGTRLTVT.

A note on this clone: The read is 3 residues too short to cover the CDR3 end, so that end is filled in from the germline J gene. V is TRBV30 and J is TRBJ2-7; TRBD2 matches at 14 bases. The junction had 5 bases not matched to a gene; V was cut back by 1 base and J by 6 bases. Per germline, CDR1 GTSNPN and CDR2 SVGIG (reference sequence). The CDR3 has 15 residues. The CDR3 DNA, read in part, is TGTGCCTGGAGTGGGGGACTAGCGGGAGCCGGCGAG. This codes for CAWSGGLAGAGE. The whole CDR3 protein reads CAWSGGLAGAGEQYF.

With regard to this clone: The read ends 3 residues before the CDR3 terminus; that terminus is restored from the germline J gene. J is TRBJ1-2 and V is TRBV11-2; possible D gene TRBD1, 5 bases. Germline CDR1 and CDR2: SGHAT and FQNNGV. The length of the CDR3 is 15 residues. CDR3 sequence: CASSLDRATIQGYTF. The sequenced CDR3 bases are TGTGCCAGCAGCTTAGACAGGGCAACCATCCAGGGC.

A note on this clone: Coverage ceases 3 residues before the CDR3 finishes, and the germline J gene fills in the end. The genes are TRBV6-1 and TRBJ2-3; D is perhaps TRBD1 (6 bases). Germline V gene data show CDR1 as MNHNS and CDR2 as SASEGT. This CDR3 has 13 amino acids. Here the CDR3 reads CASSEGQVETQYF. CDR3 DNA (partial): TGTGCCAGCAGTGAAGGACAGGTAGAGACG.

Note on this clone: With the read ending 3 residues before the CDR3 end, the germline J gene is used to fill in that end. The chain combines TRBV11-2 with TRBJ2-3; TRBD1 might be the D (5 bases). The CDR3 runs to 13 residues. Germline V gene sequence: CDR1 SGHAT, CDR2 FQNNGV. The V end lost 1 base, the J end lost 7 bases, and 9 bases lay between the germline ends. Incomplete CDR3 DNA: TGTGCCAGCAGCTTAGGGGGCCCCTATACG. Translated, it gives CASSLGGPYT. The whole CDR3 protein is CASSLGGPYTQYF.

In regard to this clone: The same CDR3 also results from other DNA sequences found in this sample. Incomplete CDR3 DNA: TGTGCCAGCAGGCCCGAACCGGGTGGTTACAATGAG. Protein: CASRPEPGGYNE. The entire CDR3 protein is CASRPEPGGYNEQFF. V and J are TRBV6-4 and TRBJ2-1, with D uncertain. The read ends 3 residues early relative to the CDR3; the germline J gene fills the gap. CDR1 and CDR2 (germline): MRHNA, SNTAGT. This CDR3 contains 15 residues. V was shortened by 6 bases and J by 4 bases, with 16 bases between the two germline ends.

Comment on this clone: The CDR3 extends 3 residues past the end of the read, so its final part is completed from the germline J gene. The J gene is TRBJ2-3, the V gene TRBV30; 8 nucleotides agree with TRBD2. Germline loops: CDR1 GTSNPN, CDR2 SVGIG (reference sequence). The CDR3 totals 15 residues. Trimming took 3 bases from V and 3 from J; bases not matched to a gene: 8. The sequenced part of the CDR3 DNA is TGTGCCTGGAGACCTAGAACTAGCGGTACAGATACG. Translating gives CAWRPRTSGTDT. The entire CDR3 protein reads CAWRPRTSGTDTQYF.

In regard to this clone: The missing CDR3 end, 3 residues past where the read stops, is filled in from the germline J gene. The chain joins TRBV10-3 to TRBJ2-5; TRBD1 agrees at 10 bases. Germline CDR1 and CDR2: ENHRY and SYGVKD. V shed 3 bases and J 3 bases; nucleotides not matched to a gene: 10. The CDR3 totals 17 residues. Partial CDR3 DNA: TGTGCCATCAGTGACGCTCATGGACAGGGGGTGGAAGAGACC. This gives the protein CAISDAHGQGVEET. The complete CDR3 sequence is CAISDAHGQGVEETQYF.